The T cell receptor (beta chain) under discussion was sequenced for a study of beta chain features in type 1 diabetes. Study observations and caveats: More deletions and fewer insertions at VDJ junctions were found in patients with type 1 diabetes.

Expressed TCRB transcripts got sequenced, as all isolated RNA was reverse transcribed. The table came from immunoSEQ multiplex PCR; TCRdb's copy has only in-frame clones and leaves some out. This sample has approximately 140,000 clones, with roughly 50% found just once. The germline V gene has CDR1 SGHRS and CDR2 YFSETQ. Trimming removed 0 bases from V and 8 bases from J; junction bases left unmatched: 4. The CDR3 length is 14 residues. This clone was observed a few times. Its antigen is undetermined. This receptor was taken from a man younger than 35 in good health. The chain combines TRBV5-1 with TRBJ1-4, with 7 bases aligning to TRBD1. Material for sequencing was Tregs from blood. The CDR3 DNA reads TGCGCCAGCAGCTTGGAAGGGGGCGAAGAAAAACTGTTTTTT. Its translation is CASSLEGGEEKLFF. The whole variable domain, remainder taken from reference TRBV5-1 and TRBJ1-4, is KAGVTQTPRYLIKTRGQQVTLSCSPISGHRSVSWYQQTPGQGLQFLFEYFSETQRNKGNFPGRFSGRQFSNSRSEMNVSTLELGDSALYLCASSLEGGEEKLFFGSGTQLSVL.